One and the same sample provided the 26 T cell receptor beta chains below, sequenced in a study of cytomegalovirus exposure and HLA in healthy donors. Primers included in the PCR were 60 Vbeta and 13 Jbeta primers. The repertoire was sequenced with immunoSEQ multiplex PCR; TCRdb's copy has only in-frame clones and lacks some. The sample has some 110,000 clones; over 70% are singletons. Sequencing used PBMCs. The receptors were gathered from a female donor in good health and CMV-seronegative.

This clone was seen only a few times. J is TRBJ2-5 and V is TRBV27, with 11 nucleotides matching TRBD1. Germline V gene sequence: CDR1 MNHEY, CDR2 SMNVEV (reference sequence). V lost 5 bases and J lost 7; bases outside the gene matches: 9. This CDR3 contains 15 residues. This chain's CDR3 is CASSLRTGGDGTQYF. The CDR3 region has the DNA TGTGCCAGCAGTCTTAGGACAGGGGGCGATGGGACCCAGTACTTC.

J is TRBJ2-3 and V is TRBV9; weak D call: TRBD2 (5 bases). Germline values: CDR1 SGDLS, CDR2 YYNGEE. The V end lost 0 bases, the J end lost 0 bases, and 5 bases lay between the germline ends. This CDR3 region has 14 residues. The CDR3 DNA follows: TGTGCCAGCAGCGTAGGAGGGAGCACAGATACGCAGTATTTT. Its protein product is CASSVGGSTDTQYF.

The chain recombines TRBV27 with TRBJ1-5, with D possibly being TRBD1 (6 bases). Trimming took off 6 bases at V and 5 bases at J, with 17 bases between the two ends. The CDR3 loop spans 15 amino acids. Germline V gene lookup returns CDR1 MNHEY and CDR2 SMNVEV (reference sequence). The CDR3 region is CASSQFGRGYQPQHF. The CDR3 bases are TGTGCCAGCAGCCAATTTGGCAGGGGCTATCAGCCCCAGCATTTT.

The chain couples TRBV27 to TRBJ1-1; 12 bases line up with TRBD1. Germline CDR1 and CDR2: MNHEY and SMNVEV (reference sequence). The length of the CDR3 is 14 residues. The ends lost 7 bases at V and 7 bases at J; junction bases unmatched: 7. The CDR3 DNA sequence: TGTGCCAGCACAAGGGACAGGGGGCAGGGTGAAGCTTTCTTT. It encodes CASTRDRGQGEAFF.

The rearrangement links TRBV5-1 to TRBJ2-7; 8 bases align to TRBD1. The V gene's germline CDR1 is SGHRS and CDR2 YFSETQ. V shed 7 bases and J 4 bases; nucleotides not matched to a gene: 10. The CDR3 runs to 14 residues. DNA for the CDR3: TGCGCCAGCCAGACCGGGACAGGAAAATACGAGCAGTACTTC. Its translation: CASQTGTGKYEQYF.

V is TRBV9 and J is TRBJ2-7; TRBD2 aligns across 11 bases. Trimming at V came to 9 bases and at J to 0 bases, leaving 11 bases not matched to a gene. The CDR3 runs 16 residues. Germline V gene sequence: CDR1 SGDLS, CDR2 YYNGEE. The CDR3: CATGTSGLPSSYEQYF. The CDR3, as DNA: TGTGCCACCGGGACTAGCGGCCTACCGAGCTCCTACGAGCAGTACTTC.

This chain links TRBV5-1 with TRBJ1-5, with 9 positions matching TRBD1. V was pared by 8 bases and J by 6 bases, with 12 bases of the junction left unmatched. CDR1 and CDR2 (germline): SGHRS, YFSETQ. This CDR3 has 15 residues. DNA for the CDR3: TGCGCCAGTTCTCCCGGGACAGGGTTTGGTCAGCCCCAGCATTTT. It encodes CASSPGTGFGQPQHF.

The rearrangement uses TRBV19 and TRBJ1-2; 9 nucleotides match TRBD1. Losses at the gene ends were 1 base for V and 4 bases for J; bases not matched to a gene: 10. CDR3 length: 17 amino acids. Germline V lookup: CDR1 LNHDA, CDR2 SQIVND (reference sequence). The CDR3 sequence is CASSIGEGTGQIYGYTF. The CDR3 region has the DNA TGTGCCAGTAGTATAGGGGAAGGGACAGGGCAAATCTATGGCTACACCTTC.

This clone came up a few times. The chain is built from TRBV30 and TRBJ1-4; no reliable D call. V gave up 0 bases and J gave up 5 bases, with 13 bases separating them. Germline CDR1 and CDR2: GTSNPN and SVGIG (reference sequence). The CDR3 length is 15 residues. As DNA, the CDR3 is TGTGCCTGGAGTGTCGGTGCGAGTGTGAATGAAAAACTGTTTTTT. It codes for CAWSVGASVNEKLFF.

The gene calls are TRBV28 and TRBJ2-1; 11 bases line up with TRBD2. Trimming removed 5 bases from V and 7 bases from J; junction bases left unmatched: 13. Germline V CDR1 and CDR2: MDHEN, SYDVKM. The CDR3 is made up of 17 amino acids. CDR3 residues: CASSPSTSGRSTNEQFF. The CDR3 nucleotides read TGTGCCAGCAGTCCCTCAACTAGCGGGAGAAGTACGAATGAGCAGTTCTTC. Combining the CDR3 with reference TRBV28 and TRBJ2-1 gives the whole variable domain DVKVTQSSRYLVKRTGEKVFLECVQDMDHENMFWYRQDPGLGLRLIYFSYDVKMKEKGDIPEGYSVSREKKERFSLILESASTNQTSMYLCASSPSTSGRSTNEQFFGPGTRLTVL.

This rearrangement joins TRBV7-3 to TRBJ2-7; D is possibly TRBD2 (5 bases). This CDR3 region has 13 residues. V was cut by 5 bases and J by 3 bases, with 11 bases left in between. The germline gives CDR1 SGHTA, CDR2 FQGTGA. CDR3 in amino acids: CASSGSGGYEQYF. The CDR3 DNA reads TGTGCCAGCAGCGGCAGCGGAGGCTACGAGCAGTACTTC.

In this sample, this clone turned up a few times. CDR3 protein: CASSLQGQVYEQYF. DNA for the CDR3: TGTGCCAGCAGTTTACAGGGACAGGTCTACGAGCAGTACTTC. The rearrangement links TRBV27 to TRBJ2-7, with 8 bases lining up with TRBD1. Germline trimming cut 2 bases from V and 3 bases from J; bases unmatched to any gene: 3. The length of the CDR3 is 14 residues. Germline lookup yields CDR1 MNHEY and CDR2 SMNVEV (reference sequence).

This clone has just a few counts. Within the sample, other DNA sequences also encode this same CDR3. The chain joins TRBV5-1 to TRBJ2-4, with D maybe TRBD2 (6 bases). The CDR3 consists of 15 residues. V lost 4 bases and J 2 bases, leaving 13 bases between the germline ends. Germline CDR1 reads SGHRS; CDR2 reads YFSETQ. The CDR3 sequence is CASSDLGGTKNIQYF. CDR3 DNA sequence: TGCGCCAGCAGCGACCTGGGGGGTACCAAAAACATTCAGTACTTC.

V gene TRBV5-4 combines with J gene TRBJ1-1, with TRBD1 matching over 11 bases. Germline V gene lookup returns CDR1 SGHNT and CDR2 YYREEE (reference sequence). V was pared by 4 bases and J by 5 bases, with 1 base of the junction left unmatched. The CDR3 covers 13 residues. The CDR3 bases are TGTGCCAGCAGCAGGGACAGGGGGACTGAAGCTTTCTTT. This codes for CASSRDRGTEAFF.

The V gene is TRBV27, the J gene TRBJ2-7; D might be TRBD1 (6 bases). The V end was cut by 6 bases, the J end by 2 bases, with 17 bases between. Germline assignment: CDR1 MNHEY and CDR2 SMNVEV (reference sequence). There are 15 residues in the CDR3. CDR3 DNA: TGTGCCAGCAGCATAGGGCAGGGGCCGGCCTACGAGCAGTACTTC. Its protein product is CASSIGQGPAYEQYF.

This clone was observed a few times. This chain connects TRBV7-8 to TRBJ2-6, with D unclear. The germline V gene has CDR1 SGHVS and CDR2 FQNEAQ. The CDR3 is 18 residues long. V lost 1 base to trimming and J lost 0 bases, with 13 bases between them. CDR3 coding DNA: TGTGCCAGCAGCTTAGTCGGCCTAGACTTCTCTGGGGCCAACGTCCTGACTTTC. As protein: CASSLVGLDFSGANVLTF. The full variable domain, in which reference TRBV7-8 and TRBJ2-6 provide the parts outside the CDR3, is GAGVSQSPRYKVAKRGQDVALRCDPISGHVSLFWYQQALGQGPEFLTYFQNEAQLDKSGLPSDRFFAERPEGSVSTLKIQRTQQEDSAVYLCASSLVGLDFSGANVLTFGAGSRLTVL.

V and J are TRBV28 and TRBJ1-4; D may be TRBD1 (6 bases). Per the germline V gene, CDR1 is MDHEN and CDR2 is SYDVKM. This CDR3 has 15 residues. V lost 5 bases, J lost 1 base, and 11 bases lay in between. The CDR3: CASSPNRVTNEKLFF. The DNA of the CDR3 is TGTGCCAGCAGTCCTAACAGGGTAACTAATGAAAAACTGTTTTTT.

This chain joins TRBV6-6 and TRBJ1-5, with D maybe TRBD1 (5 bases). The CDR3 is 12 residues long. The V end was cut by 11 bases, the J end by 5 bases, with 13 bases between. Germline V CDR1 and CDR2: MNHNY, SVGAGI (reference sequence). The CDR3 spells CAPRGGDQPQHF. The CDR3 bases are TGTGCCCCCCGGGGGGGGGATCAGCCCCAGCATTTT.

CDR3 loop: CASSLRGEQFF. In DNA form, the CDR3 reads TGTGCCAGCAGCCTCCGAGGGGAGCAGTTCTTC. The genes are TRBV7-6 and TRBJ2-1; D is possibly TRBD2 (5 bases). The V end lost 5 bases, the J end lost 10 bases, and 9 bases lay between the germline ends. The CDR3 consists of 11 residues. The germline CDR1 and CDR2 sequences are SGHVS and FNYEAQ.

V is TRBV5-1 and J is TRBJ2-7; 10 positions match TRBD1. The CDR3 covers 16 residues. The V segment lost 8 bases and the J segment 6 bases; nucleotides outside the gene matches: 17. From germline, CDR1 is SGHRS and CDR2 YFSETQ. CDR3 nucleotides: TGCGCCAGTTCAGGGGTCGGGACAGGGGTCGTGGGCGAGCAGTACTTC. This sequence encodes CASSGVGTGVVGEQYF. The full variable domain, rest sourced from reference TRBV5-1 and TRBJ2-7, is KAGVTQTPRYLIKTRGQQVTLSCSPISGHRSVSWYQQTPGQGLQFLFEYFSETQRNKGNFPGRFSGRQFSNSRSEMNVSTLELGDSALYLCASSGVGTGVVGEQYFGPGTRLTVT.

V usage is TRBV11-2 and J usage is TRBJ2-1; 7 positions agree with TRBD2. Per germline, CDR1 SGHAT and CDR2 FQNNGV. The CDR3 runs 16 residues. The V segment lost 0 bases and the J segment 2 bases; nucleotides outside the gene matches: 4. CDR3 sequence (DNA): TGTGCCAGCAGCTTAGATAGTGGGAGGGCCTACAATGAGCAGTTCTTC. Translation gives CASSLDSGRAYNEQFF.

This clone was observed once. DNA of the CDR3: TGTGCCAGGGGCTCCCAGGCGAACGAGCAGTACTTC. Its protein is CARGSQANEQYF. The chain combines TRBV2 with TRBJ2-7; D uncertain. The CDR3 has 12 residues. The V end lost 9 bases, the J end lost 5 bases, and 14 bases lay between the germline ends. From germline, CDR1 is SNHLY and CDR2 FYNNEI.

V is TRBV4-1 and J is TRBJ1-1; D is ambiguous. Germline-derived CDR1 and CDR2 are MGHRA and YSYEKL. The V and J ends lost 3 bases and 8 bases respectively, with 16 bases between them. This CDR3 is built from 14 residues. The DNA for the CDR3 is TGCGCCAGCAGCCAGCCGATCGTTTCGCGCGAAGCTTTCTTT. It translates to CASSQPIVSREAFF.

The chain links TRBV19 to TRBJ2-1, with D possibly matching TRBD2 (6 bases). Per the germline V gene, CDR1 is LNHDA and CDR2 is SQIVND (reference sequence). Between the trimmed V and J ends, which lost 2 bases and 3 bases, there was a span of 14 bases. The CDR3 is 16 amino acids. The CDR3 DNA reads TGTGCCAGTAGTATACCAGGGAGGCGGGGCTACAATGAGCAGTTCTTC. This translates into CASSIPGRRGYNEQFF. The entire variable domain, with the rest obtained from reference TRBV19 and TRBJ2-1, is as follows: DGGITQSPKYLFRKEGQNVTLSCEQNLNHDAMYWYRQDPGQGLRLIYYSQIVNDFQKGDIAEGYSVSREKKESFPLTVTSAQKNPTAFYLCASSIPGRRGYNEQFFGPGTRLTVL.

The CDR3 reads CASSYWNTPEATDTQYF. CDR3 DNA: TGTGCCAGCAGCTATTGGAACACCCCCGAGGCCACAGATACGCAGTATTTT. The rearrangement links TRBV7-9 to TRBJ2-3; D uncertain. CDR1 SEHNR and CDR2 FQNEAQ come from the germline V gene (reference sequence). The CDR3 covers 17 residues. The ends were cut back, 4 bases at V and 2 bases at J, with 19 bases in the middle. Full variable domain (remainder filled in from reference TRBV7-9 and TRBJ2-3): DTGVSQNPRHKITKRGQNVTFRCDPISEHNRLYWYRQTLGQGPEFLTYFQNEAQLEKSRLLSDRFSAERPKGSFSTLEIQRTEQGDSAMYLCASSYWNTPEATDTQYFGPGTRLTVL.

The chain joins TRBV7-9 to TRBJ2-1; D is possibly TRBD2 (6 bases). The V and J ends lost 5 bases and 8 bases respectively, with 13 bases between them. Germline V gene lookup returns CDR1 SEHNR and CDR2 FQNEAQ (reference sequence). The CDR3 is made up of 13 amino acids. The CDR3 DNA reads as TGTGCCAGCAGCCTTAGACTAGTCGATGAGCAGTTCTTC. This sequence encodes CASSLRLVDEQFF.